This T cell receptor (beta chain) derives from a study of response to subunit inactivated influenza vaccine (dated by TCRdb to the late 2010s). Regarding the complete study: Deep quantitative profiling of the T cell receptor repertoire was used in the study to follow responses to a trivalent subunit inactivated influenza vaccine. Results and caveats for the whole study, not just this receptor: According to the authors, only a limited number of new T cells may be recruited by each seasonal influenza vaccination.

This clonotype was counted only a few times. Its antigen is unknown. There are no base qualities to consult, and no much larger clone falls within one base. The CDR3 measures 12 amino acids from cysteine to phenylalanine. Kept here is only the CDR3 DNA, which spans 36 bases and is read in frame from base 1. Trimmed from V: 5 bases; trimmed from J: 7 bases; junction bases lacking a gene match: 4. According to the germline V gene, CDR1 reads MDHEN and CDR2 reads SYDVKM. Library method: RT-PCR. The data were produced on an Illumina HiSeq 2500. TCRdb trimmed public reads at Q25 via fastp, called clones via MiXCR and kept in-frame beta chains. Every entry covers one CDR3 protein and lists the most common genes and DNA from its rows. Counted in this sample were 530,000 or so distinct CDR3 sequences; roughly 15% of them appeared once. The ten largest clones take up 11% of the sample.

The chain joins TRBV28 to TRBJ2-5; TRBD2 matches 7 bases in the middle. This TCR was recovered from a man aged 45-65 years who received an inactivated influenza vaccine. Donor details come from another sample of the same person, matched by shared clones. Sequenced material: PBMCs from blood, taken approximately 12 days after vaccination. The sequenced DNA: TGTGCCAGCAGTCGTTGGGAGGGGACCCAGTACTTC. Its protein reads: CASSRWEGTQYF.